This T cell receptor beta chain emerged from a study of blood T cells in healthy people across ages. Primed by a sample-barcoded 5' primer and a J-beta primer mix, a second PCR proceeded for roughly 6 to 12 cycles. TCRdb called the 5' RACE reads again in MiXCR, with one record for every CDR3 protein. The repertoire holds roughly 800,000 distinct CDR3 sequences, with 20% to 30% as singletons. The CDR3 is made up of 13 amino acids. Germline CDR1 MNHEY, CDR2 SMNVEV (reference sequence). The ends were cut back, 4 bases at V and 3 bases at J, with 9 bases in the middle. These sequences were also reported in another study, on T cells of mothers and their children. From that paper: For each mother, over 8 million TCR beta CDR3 reads were obtained, and for each child, some 3 million.

The sequenced sample consisted of blood. The receptor's source is a boy under 18 in good health. J is TRBJ1-2 and V is TRBV27, with a tentative D call TRBD1 (5 bases). The CDR3 protein is CASSWGRDYGYTF. CDR3 nucleotides: TGTGCCAGCAGTTGGGGCAGGGACTATGGCTACACCTTC.